This note documents a single T cell receptor beta chain sequence. J gave up 2 bases and V 4 bases, and 2 bases lay outside the gene matches. The CDR3 spans 14 residues. The germline V gene has CDR1 MGHDK and CDR2 SYGVNS. TCRdb's copy holds only in-frame clones and misses some; the assay was immunoSEQ multiplex PCR. The sample has approximately 100,000 clones, about 87% seen once; the top ten hold 4% to 4.5%. The data belong to a study of blood T cell repertoires in COVID-19. Sequenced sample: peripheral blood. The chain has TRBV25-1 and TRBJ1-5; TRBD1 matches 7 bases. The sequence was obtained from a human donor with COVID-19, enrolled during active disease. The donor label of this sample is uncertain. CDR3 region: CASSVGQGNQPQHF. CDR3 nucleotides: TGTGCCAGCAGTGTCGGACAGGGCAATCAGCCCCAGCATTTT.